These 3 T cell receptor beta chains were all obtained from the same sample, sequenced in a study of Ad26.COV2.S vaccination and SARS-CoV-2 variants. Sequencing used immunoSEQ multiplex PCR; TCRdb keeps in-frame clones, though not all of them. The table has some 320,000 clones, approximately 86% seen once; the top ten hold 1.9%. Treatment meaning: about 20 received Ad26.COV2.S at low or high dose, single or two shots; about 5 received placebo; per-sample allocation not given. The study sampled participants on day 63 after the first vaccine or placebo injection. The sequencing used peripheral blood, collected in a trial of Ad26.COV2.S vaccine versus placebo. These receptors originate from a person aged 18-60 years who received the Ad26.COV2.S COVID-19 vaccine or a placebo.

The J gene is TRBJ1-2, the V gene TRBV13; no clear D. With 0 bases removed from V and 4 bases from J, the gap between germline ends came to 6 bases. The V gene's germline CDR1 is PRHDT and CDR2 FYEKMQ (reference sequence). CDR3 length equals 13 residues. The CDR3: CASSLGAPYGYTF. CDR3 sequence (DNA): TGTGCCAGCAGCTTAGGAGCCCCCTATGGCTACACCTTC.

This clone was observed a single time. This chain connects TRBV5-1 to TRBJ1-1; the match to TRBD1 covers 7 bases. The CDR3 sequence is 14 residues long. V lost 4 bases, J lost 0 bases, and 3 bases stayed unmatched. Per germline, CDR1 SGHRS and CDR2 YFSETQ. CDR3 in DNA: TGCGCCAGCAGCCAGGACAGGTTGAACACTGAAGCTTTCTTT. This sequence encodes CASSQDRLNTEAFF. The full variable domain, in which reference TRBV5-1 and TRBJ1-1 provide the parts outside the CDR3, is KAGVTQTPRYLIKTRGQQVTLSCSPISGHRSVSWYQQTPGQGLQFLFEYFSETQRNKGNFPGRFSGRQFSNSRSEMNVSTLELGDSALYLCASSQDRLNTEAFFGQGTRLTVV.

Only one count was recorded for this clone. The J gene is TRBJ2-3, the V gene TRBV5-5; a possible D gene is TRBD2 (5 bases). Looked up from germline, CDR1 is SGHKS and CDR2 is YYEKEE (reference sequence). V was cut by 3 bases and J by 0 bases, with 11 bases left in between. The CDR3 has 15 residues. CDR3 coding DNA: TGTGCCAGCAGCTGGGTAGCGAAGAGCACAGATACGCAGTATTTT. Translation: CASSWVAKSTDTQYF.